The clone carrying this T cell receptor (beta chain) was seen many times. This record comes from a study of tumor-infiltrating lymphocytes in primary liver carcinoma. Total RNA and DNA came together from roughly 20-30 mg of bulk tissue without cell sorting. Surgical resection served as treatment for the primary liver carcinoma of these patients. Germline CDR1 and CDR2: SGHKS and YYEKEE (reference sequence). Trimming took 4 bases from V and 2 from J, leaving 12 bases between them. The CDR3 extends over 14 amino acids. TCR beta cDNA was made from roughly 500 ng total RNA with a constant-region primer. Sequencing libraries for TCR beta derived from three nested multiplex PCR rounds that used slightly modified ARM-PCR. The first two PCR rounds, approximately 10 cycles each, used TRBV1-TRBV30 forward primers and a C-beta reverse primer. TCRdb re-analysed the multiplex PCR reads in MiXCR, keeping a single row per CDR3 protein. The data contain approximately 120,000 distinct CDR3 sequences, 50% to 80% of them singletons.

This TCR derives from a woman aged 55-75 years with primary liver carcinoma and hepatitis B virus infection. The sequenced material came from liver tumor tissue from sampling region 3. Subset denoted: tumor region T3, left-lateral pole. The rearrangement uses TRBV5-5 and TRBJ1-1; D is unclear. This CDR3 is CASSLPTRNTEAFF. The CDR3 bases are TGTGCCAGCAGCCTCCCGACAAGAAACACTGAAGCTTTCTTT.